The clone carrying this T cell receptor beta chain has a handful of counts. The antigen remains undetermined. These data belong to a study of T cell responses to AZD1222 COVID-19 vaccine. The study's findings and limits: Spike-specific TCR breadth and depth both grew after two AZD1222 doses.

Assay used: immunoSEQ multiplex PCR; TCRdb lists only in-frame clones, some missing. This table has fewer than 150,000 clones, around 88% appearing once. Trimming stripped 4 bases from V and 4 bases from J, with 17 bases between. Germline loops: CDR1 SGHRS, CDR2 YFSETQ. The CDR3 contains 15 residues. This chain joins TRBV5-1 and TRBJ2-5; D is possibly TRBD2 (7 bases). The TCR comes from an adult who received the AZD1222 COVID-19 vaccine. The sequencing used peripheral blood, collected 28 days after the second AZD1222 dose. The CDR3 loop is CASSPEWGGRETQYF. The CDR3 DNA is TGCGCCAGCAGCCCGGAATGGGGGGGGCGAGAGACCCAGTACTTC. Drawing the rest from reference TRBV5-1 and TRBJ2-5, the complete variable domain is KAGVTQTPRYLIKTRGQQVTLSCSPISGHRSVSWYQQTPGQGLQFLFEYFSETQRNKGNFPGRFSGRQFSNSRSEMNVSTLELGDSALYLCASSPEWGGRETQYFGPGTRLLVL.